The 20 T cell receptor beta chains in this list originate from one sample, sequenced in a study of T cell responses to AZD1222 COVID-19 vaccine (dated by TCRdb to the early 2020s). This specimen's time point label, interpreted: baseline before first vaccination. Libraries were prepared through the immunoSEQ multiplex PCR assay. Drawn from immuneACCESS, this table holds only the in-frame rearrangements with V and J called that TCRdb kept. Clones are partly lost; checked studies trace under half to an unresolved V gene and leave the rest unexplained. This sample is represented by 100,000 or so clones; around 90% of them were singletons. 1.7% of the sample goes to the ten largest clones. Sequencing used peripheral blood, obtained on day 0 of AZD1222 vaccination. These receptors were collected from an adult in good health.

The CDR3 spells CAWSKGRSYEQYF. The CDR3 DNA is TGTGCCTGGAGTAAGGGACGGAGCTACGAGCAGTACTTC. The gene calls are TRBV30 and TRBJ2-7; either TRBD1 or TRBD2 may supply D (5 bases each). The V gene's germline CDR1 is GTSNPN and CDR2 SVGIG (reference sequence). The CDR3 runs 13 residues. With 2 bases removed from V and 3 bases from J, the gap between germline ends came to 11 bases.

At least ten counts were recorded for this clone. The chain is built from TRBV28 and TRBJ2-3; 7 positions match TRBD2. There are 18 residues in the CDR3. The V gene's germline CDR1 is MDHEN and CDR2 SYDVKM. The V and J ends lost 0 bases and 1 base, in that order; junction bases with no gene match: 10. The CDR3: CASSLWGEGNVGTDTQYF. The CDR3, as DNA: TGTGCCAGCAGTTTATGGGGGGAGGGGAATGTGGGCACAGATACGCAGTATTTT. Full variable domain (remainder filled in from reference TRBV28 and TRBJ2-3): DVKVTQSSRYLVKRTGEKVFLECVQDMDHENMFWYRQDPGLGLRLIYFSYDVKMKEKGDIPEGYSVSREKKERFSLILESASTNQTSMYLCASSLWGEGNVGTDTQYFGPGTRLTVL.

CDR3 region: CASSVSGNRLGTEAFF. CDR3 nucleotides: TGTGCCAGCAGCGTGTCCGGCAATCGGTTGGGCACTGAAGCTTTCTTT. This chain joins TRBV9 and TRBJ1-1; no clear D gene. Trimming stripped 2 bases from V and 4 bases from J, with 18 bases between. Germline V lookup: CDR1 SGDLS, CDR2 YYNGEE. This CDR3 is built from 16 residues.

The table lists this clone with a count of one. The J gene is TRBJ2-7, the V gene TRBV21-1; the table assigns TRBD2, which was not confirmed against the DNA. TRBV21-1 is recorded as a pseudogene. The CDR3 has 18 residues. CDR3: CASSPTSGSIPHSYEQYF. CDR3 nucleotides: TGTGCCAGCAGCCCGACTAGCGGTTCTATTCCCCACTCCTACGAGCAGTACTTC.

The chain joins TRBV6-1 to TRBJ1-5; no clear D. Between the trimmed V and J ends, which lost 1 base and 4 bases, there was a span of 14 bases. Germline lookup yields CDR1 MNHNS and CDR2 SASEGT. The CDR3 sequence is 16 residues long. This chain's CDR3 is CASSEGVLGKNQPQHF. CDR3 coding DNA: TGTGCCAGCAGTGAAGGGGTGTTGGGTAAAAATCAGCCCCAGCATTTT.

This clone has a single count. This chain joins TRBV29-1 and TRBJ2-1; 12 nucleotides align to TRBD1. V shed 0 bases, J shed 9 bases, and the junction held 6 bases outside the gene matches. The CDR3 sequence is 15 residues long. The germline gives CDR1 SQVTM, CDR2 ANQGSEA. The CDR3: CSVEDTGQGAGEQFF. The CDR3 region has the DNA TGCAGCGTTGAAGATACGGGACAGGGGGCGGGTGAGCAGTTCTTC.

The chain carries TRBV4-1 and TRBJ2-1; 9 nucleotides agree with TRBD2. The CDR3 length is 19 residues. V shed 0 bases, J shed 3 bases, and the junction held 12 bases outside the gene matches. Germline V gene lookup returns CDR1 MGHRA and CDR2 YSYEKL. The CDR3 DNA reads TGCGCCAGCAGCCAAGAATCGGCTAGCGGGATCGGATTCTACAATGAGCAGTTCTTC. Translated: CASSQESASGIGFYNEQFF.

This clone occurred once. The CDR3 is CASSVGGQGIYGYTF. Here the CDR3 DNA reads TGTGCCAGCAGCGTAGGGGGACAGGGGATTTATGGCTACACCTTC. The chain couples TRBV9 to TRBJ1-2; the match to TRBD1 covers 10 bases. CDR1 SGDLS and CDR2 YYNGEE come from the germline V gene. There are 15 residues in the CDR3. Trimming at V came to 0 bases and at J to 5 bases, leaving 4 bases not matched to a gene.

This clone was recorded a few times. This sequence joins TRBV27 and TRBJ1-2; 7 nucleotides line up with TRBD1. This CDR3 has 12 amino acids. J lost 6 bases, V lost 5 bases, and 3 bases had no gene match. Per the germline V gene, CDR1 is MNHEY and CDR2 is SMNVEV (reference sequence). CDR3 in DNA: TGTGCCAGCAGTCACAGGGGCCATGGCTACACCTTC. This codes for CASSHRGHGYTF.

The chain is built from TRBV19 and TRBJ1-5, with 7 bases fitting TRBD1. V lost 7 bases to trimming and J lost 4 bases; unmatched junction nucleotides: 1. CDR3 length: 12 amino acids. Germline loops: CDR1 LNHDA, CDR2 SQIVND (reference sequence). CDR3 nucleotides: TGTGCCAGTACGACAGGGAATCAGCCCCAGCATTTT. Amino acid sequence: CASTTGNQPQHF.

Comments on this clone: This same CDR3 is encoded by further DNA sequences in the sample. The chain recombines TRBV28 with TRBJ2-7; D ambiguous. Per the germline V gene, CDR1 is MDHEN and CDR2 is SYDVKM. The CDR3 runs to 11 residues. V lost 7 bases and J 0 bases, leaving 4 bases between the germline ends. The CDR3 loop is CASTSSYEQYF. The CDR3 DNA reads TGTGCCAGCACTAGCTCCTACGAGCAGTACTTC.

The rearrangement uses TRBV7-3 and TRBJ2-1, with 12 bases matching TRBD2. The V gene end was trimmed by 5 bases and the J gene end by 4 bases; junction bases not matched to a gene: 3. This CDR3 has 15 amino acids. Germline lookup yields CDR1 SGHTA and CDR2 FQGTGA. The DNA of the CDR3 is TGTGCCAGCAGCCGAACTAGCGGGGGGTACAATGAGCAGTTCTTC. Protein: CASSRTSGGYNEQFF.

The CDR3 region is CASSTKMGGRRADTQYF. In DNA, the CDR3 is TGTGCCAGCAGTACCAAAATGGGGGGGAGAAGGGCAGATACGCAGTATTTT. The chain employs TRBV28 and TRBJ2-3, with 7 bases identical to TRBD2. From germline, CDR1 is MDHEN and CDR2 SYDVKM. The CDR3 has 17 amino acids. V trimming: 5 bases; J trimming: 4 bases; junction bases outside the gene matches: 15. Full variable domain (remainder filled in from reference TRBV28 and TRBJ2-3): DVKVTQSSRYLVKRTGEKVFLECVQDMDHENMFWYRQDPGLGLRLIYFSYDVKMKEKGDIPEGYSVSREKKERFSLILESASTNQTSMYLCASSTKMGGRRADTQYFGPGTRLTVL.

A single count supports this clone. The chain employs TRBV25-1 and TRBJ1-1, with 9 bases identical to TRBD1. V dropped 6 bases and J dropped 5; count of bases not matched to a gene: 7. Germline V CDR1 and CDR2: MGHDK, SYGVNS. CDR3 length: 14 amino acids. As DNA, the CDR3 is TGTGCCAGCAGCAGCACAGGGGGCATGACTGAAGCTTTCTTT. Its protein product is CASSSTGGMTEAFF.

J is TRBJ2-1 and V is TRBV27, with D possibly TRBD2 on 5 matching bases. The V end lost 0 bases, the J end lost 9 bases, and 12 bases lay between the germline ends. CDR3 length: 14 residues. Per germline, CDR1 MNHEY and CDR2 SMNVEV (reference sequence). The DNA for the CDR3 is TGTGCCAGCAGTTTATCTCCGCGGGTGGGTGAGCAGTTCTTC. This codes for CASSLSPRVGEQFF.

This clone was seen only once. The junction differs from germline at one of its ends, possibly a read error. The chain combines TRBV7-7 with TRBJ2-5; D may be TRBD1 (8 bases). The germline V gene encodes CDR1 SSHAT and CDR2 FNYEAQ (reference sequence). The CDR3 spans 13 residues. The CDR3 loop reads CASSGDRRETQYF. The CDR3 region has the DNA TGTGCTAGCAGCGGGGACAGGAGAGAGACCCAGTACTTC. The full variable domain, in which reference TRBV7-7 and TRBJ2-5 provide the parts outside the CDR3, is GAGVSQSPRYKVTKRGQDVTLRCDPISSHATLYWYQQALGQGPEFLTYFNYEAQPDKSGLPSDRFSAERPEGSISTLTIQRTEQRDSAMYRCASSGDRRETQYFGPGTRLLVL.

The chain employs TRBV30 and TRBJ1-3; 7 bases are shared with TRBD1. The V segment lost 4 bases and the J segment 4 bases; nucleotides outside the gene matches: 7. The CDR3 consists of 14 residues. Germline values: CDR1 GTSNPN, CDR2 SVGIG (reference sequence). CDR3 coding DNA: TGTGCCTGGAACGAGGGGACAGTCGGAAACACCATATATTTT. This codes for CAWNEGTVGNTIYF.

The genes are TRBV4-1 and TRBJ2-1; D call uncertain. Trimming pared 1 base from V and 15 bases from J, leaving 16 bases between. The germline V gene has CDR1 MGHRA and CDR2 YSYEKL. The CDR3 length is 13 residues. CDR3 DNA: TGCGCCAGCAGCCAAGGGGCGACCCAAGGGCGGTTCTTC. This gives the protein CASSQGATQGRFF.

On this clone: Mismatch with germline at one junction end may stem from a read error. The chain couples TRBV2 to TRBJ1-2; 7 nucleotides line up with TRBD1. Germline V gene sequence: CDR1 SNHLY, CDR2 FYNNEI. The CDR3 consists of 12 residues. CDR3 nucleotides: TGTGCCAGCAGAAGGGGGCAAGATGGCTACGCCTTC. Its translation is CASRRGQDGYAF.

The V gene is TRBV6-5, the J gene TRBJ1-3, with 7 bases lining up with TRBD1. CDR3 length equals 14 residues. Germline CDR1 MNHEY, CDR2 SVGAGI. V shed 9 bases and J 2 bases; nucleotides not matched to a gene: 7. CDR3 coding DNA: TGTGCCAGTTCTAGGGGGCTCCCTGGAAACACCATATATTTT. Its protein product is CASSRGLPGNTIYF.